This T cell receptor beta chain was obtained from a study of Ad26.COV2.S vaccination and SARS-CoV-2 variants. Turning to the study itself: Donor was one of the participants in the Ad26.COV2.S arm of the COV1001 trial.

The germline gives CDR1 SGHRS, CDR2 YFSETQ. The CDR3 is made up of 14 amino acids. Between the trimmed V and J ends, which lost 4 bases and 5 bases, there was a span of 15 bases. TCRdb's table, derived via immunoSEQ multiplex PCR, lists solely in-frame clones and lacks some. In the table there are 200,000 to 300,000 clones, 88% of which are singletons. Only one count was recorded for this clone. Antigen: not known. Regarding treatment: roughly 19 received Ad26.COV2.S at low or high dose, single or two shots; 5 received placebo; per-sample allocation not given. Day 63 after the first injection of vaccine or placebo was the sampling time. In the vaccine, an Ad26 vector expressed the SARS-CoV-2 spike of the Wuhan strain. Broader study findings: Ad26.COV2.S recipients had broader spike-specific TCRs (P = 0.0014). With respect to non-spike TCR breadth, vaccine and placebo recipients were similar.

The clonotype originates from a person between 18 and 59 years old who received the Ad26.COV2.S COVID-19 vaccine or a placebo. V is TRBV5-1 and J is TRBJ1-1, with unresolved D. The sequencing here drew on peripheral blood, taken in a trial of Ad26.COV2.S vaccine versus placebo. CDR3 in amino acids: CASSLGPPGTEAFF. CDR3 DNA sequence: TGCGCCAGCAGCCTCGGGCCCCCCGGGACTGAAGCTTTCTTT.